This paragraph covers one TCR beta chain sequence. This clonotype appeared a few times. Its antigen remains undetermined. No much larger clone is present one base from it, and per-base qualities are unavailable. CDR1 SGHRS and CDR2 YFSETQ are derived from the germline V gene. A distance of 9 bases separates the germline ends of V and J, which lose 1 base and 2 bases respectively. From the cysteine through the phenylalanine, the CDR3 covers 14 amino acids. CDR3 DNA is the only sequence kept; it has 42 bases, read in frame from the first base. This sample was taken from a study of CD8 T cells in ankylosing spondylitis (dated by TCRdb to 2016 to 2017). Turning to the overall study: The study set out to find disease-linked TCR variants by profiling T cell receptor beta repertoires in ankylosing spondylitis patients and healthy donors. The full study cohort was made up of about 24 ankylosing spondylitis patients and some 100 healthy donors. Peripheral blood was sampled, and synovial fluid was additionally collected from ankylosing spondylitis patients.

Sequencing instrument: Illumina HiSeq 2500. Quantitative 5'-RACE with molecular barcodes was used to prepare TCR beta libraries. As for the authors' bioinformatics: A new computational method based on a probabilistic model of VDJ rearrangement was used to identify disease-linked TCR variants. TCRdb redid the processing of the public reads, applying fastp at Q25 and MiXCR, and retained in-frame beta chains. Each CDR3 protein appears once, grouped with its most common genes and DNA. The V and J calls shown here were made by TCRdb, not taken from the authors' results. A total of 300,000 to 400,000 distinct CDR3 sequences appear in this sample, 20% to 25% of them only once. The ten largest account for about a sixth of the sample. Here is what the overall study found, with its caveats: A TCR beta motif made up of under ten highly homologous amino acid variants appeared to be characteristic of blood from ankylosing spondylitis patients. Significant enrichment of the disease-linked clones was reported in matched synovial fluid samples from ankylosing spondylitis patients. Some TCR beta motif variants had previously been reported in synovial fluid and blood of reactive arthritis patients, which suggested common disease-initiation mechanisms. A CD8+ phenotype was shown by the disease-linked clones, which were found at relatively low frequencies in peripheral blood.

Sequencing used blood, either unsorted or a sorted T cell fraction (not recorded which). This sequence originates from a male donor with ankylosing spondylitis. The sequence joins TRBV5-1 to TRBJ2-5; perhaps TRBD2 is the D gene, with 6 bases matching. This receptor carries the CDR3 CASSLRGRQETQYF. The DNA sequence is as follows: TGCGCCAGCAGCTTGCGGGGGAGACAAGAGACCCAGTACTTC. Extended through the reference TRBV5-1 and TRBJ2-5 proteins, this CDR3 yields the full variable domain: KAGVTQTPRYLIKTRGQQVTLSCSPISGHRSVSWYQQTPGQGLQFLFEYFSETQRNKGNFPGRFSGRQFSNSRSEMNVSTLELGDSALYLCASSLRGRQETQYFGPGTRLLVL.